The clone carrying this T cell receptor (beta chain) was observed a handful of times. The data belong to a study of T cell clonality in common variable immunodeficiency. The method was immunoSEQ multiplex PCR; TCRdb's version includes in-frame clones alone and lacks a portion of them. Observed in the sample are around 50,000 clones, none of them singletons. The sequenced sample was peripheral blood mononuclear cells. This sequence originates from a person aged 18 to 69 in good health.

The CDR3 loop reads CSAPRSLSGTLPYNEQFF. Partial CDR3 DNA: TGCAGTGCTCCCAGATCACTCAGCGGGACCCTGCCCTACAATGAG. The gene calls are TRBV20-1 and TRBJ2-1; 7 nucleotides align to TRBD2. The CDR3 end is not reached by the read, which stops 3 residues before it; the germline J gene fills it in. Germline CDR1 and CDR2: DFQATT and SNEGSKA (reference sequence). V lost 5 bases to trimming and J lost 2 bases; unmatched junction nucleotides: 18. This CDR3 is 18 amino acids long.